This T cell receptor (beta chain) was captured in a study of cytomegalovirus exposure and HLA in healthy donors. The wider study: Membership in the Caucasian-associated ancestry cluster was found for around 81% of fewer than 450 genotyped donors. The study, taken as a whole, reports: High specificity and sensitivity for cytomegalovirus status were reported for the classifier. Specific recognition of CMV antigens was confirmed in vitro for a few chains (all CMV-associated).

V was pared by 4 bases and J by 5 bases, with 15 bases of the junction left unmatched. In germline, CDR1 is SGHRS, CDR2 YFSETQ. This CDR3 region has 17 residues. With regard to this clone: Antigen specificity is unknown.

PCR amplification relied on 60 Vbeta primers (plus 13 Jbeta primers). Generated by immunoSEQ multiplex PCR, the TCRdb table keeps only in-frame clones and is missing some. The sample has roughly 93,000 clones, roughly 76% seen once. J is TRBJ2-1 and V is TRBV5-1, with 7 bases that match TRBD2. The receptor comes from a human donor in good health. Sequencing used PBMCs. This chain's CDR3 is CASSDRPQAGAHNEQFF. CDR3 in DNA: TGCGCCAGCAGCGACCGCCCCCAGGCGGGAGCCCACAATGAGCAGTTCTTC. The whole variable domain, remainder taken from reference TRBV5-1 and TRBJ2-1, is KAGVTQTPRYLIKTRGQQVTLSCSPISGHRSVSWYQQTPGQGLQFLFEYFSETQRNKGNFPGRFSGRQFSNSRSEMNVSTLELGDSALYLCASSDRPQAGAHNEQFFGPGTRLTVL.